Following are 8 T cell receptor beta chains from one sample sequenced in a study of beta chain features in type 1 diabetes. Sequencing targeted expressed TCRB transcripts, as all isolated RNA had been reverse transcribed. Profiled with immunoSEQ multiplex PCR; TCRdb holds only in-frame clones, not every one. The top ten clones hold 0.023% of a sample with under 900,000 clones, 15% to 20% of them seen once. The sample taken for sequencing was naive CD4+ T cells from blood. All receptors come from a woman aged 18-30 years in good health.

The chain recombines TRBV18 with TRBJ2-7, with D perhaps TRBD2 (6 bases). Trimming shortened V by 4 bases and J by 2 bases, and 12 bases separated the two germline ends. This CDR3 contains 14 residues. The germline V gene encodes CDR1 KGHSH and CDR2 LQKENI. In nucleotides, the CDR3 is TGTGCCAGCTCACTCCCGACGGGAGCCTACGAGCAGTACTTC. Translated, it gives CASSLPTGAYEQYF.

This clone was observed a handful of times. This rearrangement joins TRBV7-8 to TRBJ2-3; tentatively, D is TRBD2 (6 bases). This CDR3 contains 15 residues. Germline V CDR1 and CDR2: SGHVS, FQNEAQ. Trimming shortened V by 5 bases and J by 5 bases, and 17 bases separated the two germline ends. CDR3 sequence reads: CASSRRVPGKDTQYF. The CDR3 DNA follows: TGTGCCAGCAGCAGGAGGGTACCCGGGAAAGATACGCAGTATTTT.

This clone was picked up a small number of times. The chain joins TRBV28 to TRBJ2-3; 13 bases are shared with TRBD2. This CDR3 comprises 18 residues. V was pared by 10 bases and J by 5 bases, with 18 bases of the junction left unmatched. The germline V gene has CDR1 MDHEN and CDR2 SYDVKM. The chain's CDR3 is CATRVGLAGVRPLDTQYF. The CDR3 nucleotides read TGTGCCACCAGAGTTGGACTAGCGGGAGTGAGGCCTTTAGATACGCAGTATTTT.

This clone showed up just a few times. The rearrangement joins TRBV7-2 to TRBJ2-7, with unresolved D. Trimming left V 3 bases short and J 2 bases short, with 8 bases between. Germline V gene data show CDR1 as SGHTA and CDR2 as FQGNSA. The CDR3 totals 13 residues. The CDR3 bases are TGTGCCAGCAGCTTCTCGACAACCTACGAGCAGTACTTC. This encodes CASSFSTTYEQYF. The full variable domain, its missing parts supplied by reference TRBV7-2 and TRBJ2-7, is GAGVSQSPSNKVTEKGKDVELRCDPISGHTALYWYRQSLGQGLEFLIYFQGNSAPDKSGLPSDRFSAERTGGSVSTLTIQRTQQEDSAVYLCASSFSTTYEQYFGPGTRLTVT.

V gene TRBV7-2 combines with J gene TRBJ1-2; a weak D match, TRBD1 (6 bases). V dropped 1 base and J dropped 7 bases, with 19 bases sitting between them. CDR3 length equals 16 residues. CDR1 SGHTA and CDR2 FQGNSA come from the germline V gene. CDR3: CASSLGVVGARAGYTF. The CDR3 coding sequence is TGTGCCAGCAGCTTAGGGGTGGTGGGGGCCAGGGCTGGCTACACCTTC. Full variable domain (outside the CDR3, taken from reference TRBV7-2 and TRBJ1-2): GAGVSQSPSNKVTEKGKDVELRCDPISGHTALYWYRQSLGQGLEFLIYFQGNSAPDKSGLPSDRFSAERTGGSVSTLTIQRTQQEDSAVYLCASSLGVVGARAGYTFGSGTRLTVV.

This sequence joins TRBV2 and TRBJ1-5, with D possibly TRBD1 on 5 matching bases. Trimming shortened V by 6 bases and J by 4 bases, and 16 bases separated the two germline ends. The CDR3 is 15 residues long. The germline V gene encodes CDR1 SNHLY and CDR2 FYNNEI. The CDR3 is CASRSGGTVNQPQHF. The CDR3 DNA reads TGTGCCAGCAGGTCTGGGGGTACAGTGAATCAGCCCCAGCATTTT.

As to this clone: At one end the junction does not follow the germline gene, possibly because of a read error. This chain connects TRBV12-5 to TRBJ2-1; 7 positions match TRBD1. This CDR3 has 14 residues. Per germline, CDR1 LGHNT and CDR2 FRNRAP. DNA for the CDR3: TGTGCTAGTGGCTTGGGACAGAACTACAATGAGCAGTTCTTC. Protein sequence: CASGLGQNYNEQFF.

This CDR3 reads CASSLGNSGQPQHF. The CDR3 DNA sequence: TGTGCCAGCAGTTTAGGGAATTCCGGGCAGCCCCAGCATTTT. The V and J genes are TRBV28 and TRBJ1-5; D remains unclear. The CDR3 spans 14 residues. The V gene's germline CDR1 is MDHEN and CDR2 SYDVKM. V dropped 2 bases and J dropped 7 bases, with 12 bases sitting between them.